This T cell receptor (beta chain) was recorded in a study of cytomegalovirus exposure and HLA in healthy donors. Both 60 Vbeta primers and 13 Jbeta primers went into the PCR. The table came from immunoSEQ multiplex PCR; TCRdb's copy has only in-frame clones and leaves some out. The table records approximately 120,000 clones, roughly four fifths of them present only once. The CDR3 runs 12 residues. The V end was cut by 2 bases, the J end by 6 bases, with 7 bases between. Germline V gene sequence: CDR1 WSHSY, CDR2 SAAADI. Comment on this clone: Its antigen is undetermined.

Study-wide results and limits: In a later analysis, across HLA loci, associated TCR counts were highest for DRB1, lowest for HLA-C. Equally common other TCR beta chains were less clonally expanded than HLA-associated ones, a later analysis found. Apart from CMV serostatus, no immune exposure information was available.

The rearrangement links TRBV10-2 to TRBJ1-2, with D hard to call. This receptor was identified in a man between 18 and 35 years old in good health and CMV-seronegative. Specimen: PBMCs. The CDR3 loop is CASSEPGHGYTF. The CDR3 DNA reads TGCGCCAGCAGTGAGCCAGGTCATGGCTACACCTTC.